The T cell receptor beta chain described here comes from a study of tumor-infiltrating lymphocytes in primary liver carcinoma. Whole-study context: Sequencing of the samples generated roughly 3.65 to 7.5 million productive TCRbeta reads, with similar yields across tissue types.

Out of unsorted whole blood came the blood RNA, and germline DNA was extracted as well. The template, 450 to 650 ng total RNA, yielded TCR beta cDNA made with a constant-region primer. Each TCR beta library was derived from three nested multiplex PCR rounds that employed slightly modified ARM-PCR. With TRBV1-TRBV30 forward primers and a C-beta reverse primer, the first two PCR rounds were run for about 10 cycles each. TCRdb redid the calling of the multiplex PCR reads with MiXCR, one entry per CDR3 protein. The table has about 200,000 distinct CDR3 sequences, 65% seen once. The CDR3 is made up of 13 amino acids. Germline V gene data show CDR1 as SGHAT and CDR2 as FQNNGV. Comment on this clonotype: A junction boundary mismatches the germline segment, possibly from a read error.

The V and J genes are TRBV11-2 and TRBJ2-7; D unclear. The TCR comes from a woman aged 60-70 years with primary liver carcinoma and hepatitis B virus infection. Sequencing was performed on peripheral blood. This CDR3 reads CASSFKRQSPGGF. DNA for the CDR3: TGTGCCAGCAGCTTTAAGCGCCAGTCCCCCGGCGGCTTC. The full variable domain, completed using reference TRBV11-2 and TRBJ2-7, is EAGVAQSPRYKIIEKRQSVAFWCNPISGHATLYWYQQILGQGPKLLIQFQNNGVVDDSQLPKDRFSAERLKGVDSTLKIQPAKLEDSAVYLCASSFKRQSPGGFGPGTRLTVT.